Listed below are T cell receptor beta chains from one sample, sequenced in a study of T cell changes during pregnancy in multiple sclerosis. Sequenced by immunoSEQ multiplex PCR; TCRdb stores in-frame clones only, minus some. The table lists about 68,000 clones, over 75% of them singletons. Material: peripheral blood, obtained in the third trimester of pregnancy. Receptors originate from a female donor with multiple sclerosis, enrolled in a pregnancy study. Each CDR3 is given without its conserved first and last residue. Fields, in order: V gene, CDR3 protein.

TRBV7-9	ASSLIGGGHEQY
TRBV19	ASSPRQDNQPQH
TRBV7-9	ASSSFSGRALSQAYEQY
TRBV5-5	ASSLAIVAQDTQY
TRBV29-1	SVVEDSGANVLT
TRBV7-3	ASSLSPQSYEQY
TRBV5-1	ASSFGTGDYEQY
TRBV18	ASSNSGGATYEQY
TRBV7-9	ASSLAGGTHYGYT
TRBV27	ASSLKPLGTEAF
TRBV5-6	ASSLIGLLTDTQY
TRBV11-2	ASSFRRGVGELF
TRBV2	AGQGTRSYNEQF
TRBV18	ASSPKILDRPNQPQH
TRBV2	ASSESRVDEQY
TRBV19	ASRILGTGPNYGYT
TRBV2	ASTGVGKPQH
TRBV10-2	ASSESTGEKTQY
TRBV7-9	ASSPAGVGEQF
TRBV7-9	ASSRPMGPLSEKLF
TRBV30	AWSARGDNTDTQY
TRBV7-2	ASITAGPLEDTQY
TRBV4-3	ASSQDFQGAENTEAF
TRBV11-2	ASSLGAGNEQF
TRBV7-3	ASSSQIEPSYGYT
TRBV5-8	ASSGRQLENTEAF
TRBV7-2	ASSLKGGPGELF
TRBV10-1	ASSDENSGTHLGGQY
TRBV18	ASSQRTGAGGDGYT
TRBV5-6	ASSLGGYGYT
TRBV6-1	ASSDPGTDAYEQY
TRBV11-2	ASSSQGALEAF
TRBV6-4	ASSERSPGVNYGYT
TRBV5-5	ASSLYLLTQETQY
TRBV7-8	ASSSGQRTLNTGELF
TRBV4-2	ASSPRDTDTQY
TRBV5-1	ASSLASGSLYEQY
TRBV10-1	ASSQGLAGVAGELF
TRBV19	ASSNRGRGSSTDTQY
TRBV19	ASRTGTGFHEQF
TRBV19	ASSFPNGPYEQY
TRBV7-2	ASSIGQYSNQPQH
TRBV10-3	AISGLANEQF
TRBV30	AWTYWGGVNEQF
TRBV6-5	ASSSAGQGWGGYT
TRBV5-4	ASSRDRAAADTQY
TRBV7-2	ASSLVARNEQF
TRBV7-2	ASSPRTESNEKLF
TRBV5-1	ASSRQGNTGELF
TRBV7-7	ASSATSGRSGEQF
TRBV11-2	ASSLGGSIYNEQF
TRBV9	ASSSQAGGLTGGLF
TRBV19	ASSIVESTYNEQF
TRBV5-1	ASRTGLRETQY
TRBV6-4	ASSDSKSSGRTGELF
TRBV6-5	ASSQGQVNEQF
TRBV6-5	ASSFGEGDLSDTQY
TRBV10-3	AISSPGQGPTNSYEQY